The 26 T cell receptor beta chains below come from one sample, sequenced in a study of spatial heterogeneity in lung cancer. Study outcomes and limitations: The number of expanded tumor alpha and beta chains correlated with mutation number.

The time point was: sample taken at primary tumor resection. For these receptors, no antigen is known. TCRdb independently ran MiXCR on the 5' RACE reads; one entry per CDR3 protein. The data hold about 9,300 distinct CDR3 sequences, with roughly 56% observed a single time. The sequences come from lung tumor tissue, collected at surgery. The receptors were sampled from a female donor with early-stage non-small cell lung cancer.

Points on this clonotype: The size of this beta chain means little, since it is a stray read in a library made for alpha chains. The CDR3 spells CASSDRVQPQHF. Written as DNA, the CDR3 is TGTGCCAGCAGTGACAGGGTCCAGCCCCAGCATTTT. The rearrangement links TRBV6-1 to TRBJ1-5; a weak D match, TRBD1 (5 bases). The CDR3 is 12 amino acids. Germline CDR1 and CDR2: MNHNS and SASEGT. Between the trimmed V and J ends, which lost 3 bases and 7 bases, there was a span of 7 bases.

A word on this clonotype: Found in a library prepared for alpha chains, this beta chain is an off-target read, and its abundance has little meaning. Written as DNA, the CDR3 is TGTGCCAGCAGCTTAGTAGGGGCAGACACAGATACGCAGTATTTT. Protein sequence: CASSLVGADTDTQYF. The J gene is TRBJ2-3, the V gene TRBV11-2; tentatively, D is TRBD1 (5 bases). The ends were cut back, 1 base at V and 2 bases at J, with 10 bases in the middle. The CDR3 covers 15 residues. The germline V gene encodes CDR1 SGHAT and CDR2 FQNNGV.

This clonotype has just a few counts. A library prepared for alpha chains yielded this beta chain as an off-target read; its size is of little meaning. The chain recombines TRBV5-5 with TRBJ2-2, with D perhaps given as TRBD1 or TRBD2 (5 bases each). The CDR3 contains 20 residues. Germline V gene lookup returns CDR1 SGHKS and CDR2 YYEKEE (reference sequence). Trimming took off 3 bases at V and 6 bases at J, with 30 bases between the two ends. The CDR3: CASSWPPDRLGRLVAGELFF. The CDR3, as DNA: TGTGCCAGCAGCTGGCCCCCCGACAGACTGGGACGCCTCGTCGCCGGGGAGCTGTTTTTT.

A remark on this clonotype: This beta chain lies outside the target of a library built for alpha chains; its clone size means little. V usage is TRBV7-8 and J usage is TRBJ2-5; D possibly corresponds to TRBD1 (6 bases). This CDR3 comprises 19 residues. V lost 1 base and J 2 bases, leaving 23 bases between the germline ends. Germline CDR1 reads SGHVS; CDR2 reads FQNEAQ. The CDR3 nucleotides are TGTGCCAGCAGCTTAGTCCTCCCGCGTGGGACAACCCTACAAGAGACCCAGTACTTC. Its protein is CASSLVLPRGTTLQETQYF.

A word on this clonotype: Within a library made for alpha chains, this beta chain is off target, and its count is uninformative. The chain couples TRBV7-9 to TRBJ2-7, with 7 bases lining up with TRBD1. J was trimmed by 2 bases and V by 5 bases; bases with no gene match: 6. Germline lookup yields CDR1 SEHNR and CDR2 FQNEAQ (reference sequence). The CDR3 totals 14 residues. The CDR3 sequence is CASSPDRRPYEQYF. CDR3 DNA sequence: TGTGCCAGCAGCCCGGACAGGAGGCCCTACGAGCAGTACTTC.

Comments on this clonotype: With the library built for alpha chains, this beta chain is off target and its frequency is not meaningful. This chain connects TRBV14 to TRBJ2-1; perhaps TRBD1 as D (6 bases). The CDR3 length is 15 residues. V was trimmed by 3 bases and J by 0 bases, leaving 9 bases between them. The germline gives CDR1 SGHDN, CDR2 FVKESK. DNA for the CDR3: TGTGCCAGCAGCCACAACAGGGTCTCCTACAATGAGCAGTTCTTC. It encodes CASSHNRVSYNEQFF.

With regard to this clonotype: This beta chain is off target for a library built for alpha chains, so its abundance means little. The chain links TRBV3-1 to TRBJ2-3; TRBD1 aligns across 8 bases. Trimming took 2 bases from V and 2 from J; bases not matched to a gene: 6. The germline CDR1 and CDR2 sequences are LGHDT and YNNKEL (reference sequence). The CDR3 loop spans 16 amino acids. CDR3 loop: CASSQSGTGNTDTQYF. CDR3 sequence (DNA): TGTGCCAGCAGCCAATCCGGGACAGGTAACACAGATACGCAGTATTTT.

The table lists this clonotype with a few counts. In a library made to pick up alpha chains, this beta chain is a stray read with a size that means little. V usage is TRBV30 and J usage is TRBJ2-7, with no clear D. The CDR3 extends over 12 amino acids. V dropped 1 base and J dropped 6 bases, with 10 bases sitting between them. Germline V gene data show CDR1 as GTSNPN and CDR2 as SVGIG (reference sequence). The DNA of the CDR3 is TGTGCCTGGAGTGAGGGATCGGCCGAGCAGTACTTC. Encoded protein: CAWSEGSAEQYF.

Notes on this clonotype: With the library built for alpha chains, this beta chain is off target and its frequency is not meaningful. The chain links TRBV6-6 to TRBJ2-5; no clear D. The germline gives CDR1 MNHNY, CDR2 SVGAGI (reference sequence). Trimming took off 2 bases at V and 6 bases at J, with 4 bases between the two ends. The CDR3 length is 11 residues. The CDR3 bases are TGTGCCAGCAGTTACCGTCAGACCCAGTACTTC. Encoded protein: CASSYRQTQYF.

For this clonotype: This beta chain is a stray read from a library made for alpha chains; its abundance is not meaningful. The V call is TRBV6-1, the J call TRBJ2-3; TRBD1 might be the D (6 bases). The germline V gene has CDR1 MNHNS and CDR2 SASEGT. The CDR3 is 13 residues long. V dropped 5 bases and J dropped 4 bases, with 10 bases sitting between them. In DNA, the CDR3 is TGTGCCAGCAGTCCACAGGGCCCAGATACGCAGTATTTT. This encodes CASSPQGPDTQYF.

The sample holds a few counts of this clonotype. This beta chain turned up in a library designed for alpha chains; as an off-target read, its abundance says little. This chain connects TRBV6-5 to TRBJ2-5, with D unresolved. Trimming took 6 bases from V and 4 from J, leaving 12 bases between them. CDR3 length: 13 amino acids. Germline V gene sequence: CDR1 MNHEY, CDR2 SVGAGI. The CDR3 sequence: CASRSVDRETQYF. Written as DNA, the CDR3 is TGTGCCAGCAGGTCCGTAGATCGAGAGACCCAGTACTTC.

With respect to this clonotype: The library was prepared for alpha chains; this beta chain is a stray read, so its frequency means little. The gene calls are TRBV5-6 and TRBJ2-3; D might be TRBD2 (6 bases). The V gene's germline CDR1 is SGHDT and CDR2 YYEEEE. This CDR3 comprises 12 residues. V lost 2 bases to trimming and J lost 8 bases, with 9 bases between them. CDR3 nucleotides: TGTGCCAGCAGCTTTTTGGAGGGTACGCAGTATTTT. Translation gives CASSFLEGTQYF.

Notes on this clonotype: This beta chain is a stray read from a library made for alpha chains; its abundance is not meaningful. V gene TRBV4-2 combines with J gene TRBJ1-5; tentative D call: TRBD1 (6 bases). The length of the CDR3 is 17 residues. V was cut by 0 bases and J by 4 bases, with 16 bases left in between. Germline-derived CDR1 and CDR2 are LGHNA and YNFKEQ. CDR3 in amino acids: CASSQEFGRGWNQPQHF. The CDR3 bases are TGTGCCAGCAGCCAAGAGTTCGGCAGGGGATGGAATCAGCCCCAGCATTTT.

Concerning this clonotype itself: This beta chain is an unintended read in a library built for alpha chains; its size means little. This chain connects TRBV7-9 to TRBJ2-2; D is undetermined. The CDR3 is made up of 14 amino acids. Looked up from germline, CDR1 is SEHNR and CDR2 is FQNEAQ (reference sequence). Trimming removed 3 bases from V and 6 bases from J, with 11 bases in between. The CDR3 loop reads CASSFPKVAGELFF. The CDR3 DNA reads TGTGCCAGCAGCTTCCCTAAAGTAGCCGGGGAGCTGTTTTTT.

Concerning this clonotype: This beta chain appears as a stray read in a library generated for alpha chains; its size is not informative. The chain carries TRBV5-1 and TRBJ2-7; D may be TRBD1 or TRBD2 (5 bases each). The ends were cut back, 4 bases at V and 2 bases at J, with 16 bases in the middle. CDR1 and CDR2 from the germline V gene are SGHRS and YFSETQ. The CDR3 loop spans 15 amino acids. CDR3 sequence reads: CASSRFGDGTYEQYF. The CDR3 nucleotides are TGCGCCAGCAGCCGCTTCGGGGACGGCACCTACGAGCAGTACTTC.

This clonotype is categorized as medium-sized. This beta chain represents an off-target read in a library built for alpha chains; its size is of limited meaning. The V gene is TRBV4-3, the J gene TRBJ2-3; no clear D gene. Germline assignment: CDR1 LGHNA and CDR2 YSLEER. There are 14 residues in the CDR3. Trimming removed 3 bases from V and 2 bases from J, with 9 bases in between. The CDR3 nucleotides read TGCGCCAGCAGCCACCTACCCTCCACAGATACGCAGTATTTT. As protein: CASSHLPSTDTQYF.

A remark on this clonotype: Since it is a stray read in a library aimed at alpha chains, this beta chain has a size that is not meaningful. CDR3 protein: CASSFVRNTDTQYF. As DNA, the CDR3 is TGTGCCAGCAGTTTTGTCAGGAACACAGATACGCAGTATTTT. The chain combines TRBV12-3 or TRBV12-4 with TRBJ2-3, with no clear D. V dropped 3 bases and J dropped 2 bases, with 9 bases sitting between them. This CDR3 contains 14 residues.

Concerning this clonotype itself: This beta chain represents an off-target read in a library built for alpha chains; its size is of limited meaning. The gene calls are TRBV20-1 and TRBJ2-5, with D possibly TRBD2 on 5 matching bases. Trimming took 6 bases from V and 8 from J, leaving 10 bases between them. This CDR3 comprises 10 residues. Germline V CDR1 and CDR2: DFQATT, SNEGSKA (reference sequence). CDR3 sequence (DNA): TGCAGTGCCGGGATAGAAACCCAGTACTTC. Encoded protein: CSAGIETQYF.

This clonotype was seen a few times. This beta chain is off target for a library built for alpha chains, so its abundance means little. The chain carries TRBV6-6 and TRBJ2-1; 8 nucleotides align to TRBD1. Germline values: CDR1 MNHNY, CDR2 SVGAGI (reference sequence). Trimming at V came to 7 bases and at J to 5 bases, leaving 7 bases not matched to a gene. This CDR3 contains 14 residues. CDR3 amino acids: CASKTGTGNNEQFF. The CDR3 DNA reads TGTGCCAGCAAGACCGGGACAGGCAACAATGAGCAGTTCTTC.

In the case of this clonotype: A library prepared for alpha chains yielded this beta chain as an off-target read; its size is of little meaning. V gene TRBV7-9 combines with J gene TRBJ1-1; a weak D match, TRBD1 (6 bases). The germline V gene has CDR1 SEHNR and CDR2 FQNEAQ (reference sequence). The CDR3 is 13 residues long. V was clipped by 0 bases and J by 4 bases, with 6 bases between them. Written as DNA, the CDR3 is TGTGCCAGCAGCTTAGCACAGGGCACTGAAGCTTTCTTT. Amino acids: CASSLAQGTEAFF.

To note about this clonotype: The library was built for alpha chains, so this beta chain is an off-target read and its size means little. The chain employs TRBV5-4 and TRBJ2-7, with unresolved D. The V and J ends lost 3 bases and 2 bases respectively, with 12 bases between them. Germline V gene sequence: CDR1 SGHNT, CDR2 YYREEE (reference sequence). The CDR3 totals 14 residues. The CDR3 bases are TGTGCCAGCAGCTCAAATGGGGTGACCTACGAGCAGTACTTC. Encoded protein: CASSSNGVTYEQYF.

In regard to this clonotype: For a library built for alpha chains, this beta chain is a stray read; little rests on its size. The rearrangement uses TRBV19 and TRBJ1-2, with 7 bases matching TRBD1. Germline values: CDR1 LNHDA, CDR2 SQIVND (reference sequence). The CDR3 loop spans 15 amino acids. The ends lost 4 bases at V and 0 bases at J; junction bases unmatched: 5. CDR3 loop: CASSSPGTANYGYTF. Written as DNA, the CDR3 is TGTGCCAGTAGTAGTCCCGGGACAGCTAACTATGGCTACACCTTC.

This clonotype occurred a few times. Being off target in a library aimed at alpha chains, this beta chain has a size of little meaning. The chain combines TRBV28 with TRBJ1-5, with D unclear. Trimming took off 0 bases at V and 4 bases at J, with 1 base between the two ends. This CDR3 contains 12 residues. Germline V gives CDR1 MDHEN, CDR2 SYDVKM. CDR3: CASSLWNQPQHF. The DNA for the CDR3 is TGTGCCAGCAGTTTATGGAATCAGCCCCAGCATTTT.

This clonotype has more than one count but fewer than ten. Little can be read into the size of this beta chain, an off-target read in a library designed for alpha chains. The DNA of the CDR3 is TGTGCCAGCAGCTCCGAACAGGAATCCAATCAGCCCCAGCATTTT. Protein product: CASSSEQESNQPQHF. The J gene is TRBJ1-5, the V gene TRBV7-9; TRBD1 might be the D (5 bases). Germline CDR1 SEHNR, CDR2 FQNEAQ (reference sequence). This CDR3 is 15 amino acids long. V gave up 4 bases and J gave up 3 bases, with 13 bases separating them.

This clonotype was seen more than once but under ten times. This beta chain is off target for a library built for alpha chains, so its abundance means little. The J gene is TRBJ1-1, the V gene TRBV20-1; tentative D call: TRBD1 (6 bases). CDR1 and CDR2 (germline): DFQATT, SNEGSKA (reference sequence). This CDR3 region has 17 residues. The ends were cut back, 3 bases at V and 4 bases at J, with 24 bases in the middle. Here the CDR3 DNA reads TGCAGTGCTAGGCCTACGAAAGGGGGTATGTGGATCACTGAAGCTTTCTTT. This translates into CSARPTKGGMWITEAFF.

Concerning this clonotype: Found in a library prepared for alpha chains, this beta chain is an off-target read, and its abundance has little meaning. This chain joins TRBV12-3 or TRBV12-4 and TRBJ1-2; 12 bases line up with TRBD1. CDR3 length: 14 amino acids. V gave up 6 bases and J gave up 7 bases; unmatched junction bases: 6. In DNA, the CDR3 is TGTGCCAGCAGCCCGGGACAGGGGGCCTCTGGCTACACCTTC. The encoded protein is CASSPGQGASGYTF.